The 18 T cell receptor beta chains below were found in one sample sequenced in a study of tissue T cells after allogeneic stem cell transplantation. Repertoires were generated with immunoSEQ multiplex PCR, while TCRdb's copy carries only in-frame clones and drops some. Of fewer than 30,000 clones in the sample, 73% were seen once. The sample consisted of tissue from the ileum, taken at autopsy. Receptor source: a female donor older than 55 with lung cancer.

The CDR3 protein is CASSQDPPAQVQYF. As DNA, the CDR3 is TGTGCCAGCAGCCAAGATCCCCCCGCACAGGTGCAGTACTTC. This sequence joins TRBV3-1 (or the pseudogene TRBV3-2) and TRBJ2-7; weak D call: TRBD1 (5 bases). The V and J ends lost 0 bases and 9 bases respectively, with 15 bases between them. CDR1 is LGHDT and CDR2 is YNNKEL in the germline V gene (reference sequence). The CDR3 covers 14 residues.

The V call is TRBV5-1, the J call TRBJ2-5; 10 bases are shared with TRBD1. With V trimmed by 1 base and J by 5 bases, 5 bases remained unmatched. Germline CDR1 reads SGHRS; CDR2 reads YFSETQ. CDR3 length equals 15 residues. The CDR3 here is CASSLWGQGSETQYF. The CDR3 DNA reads TGCGCCAGCAGCTTGTGGGGACAGGGGTCCGAGACCCAGTACTTC.

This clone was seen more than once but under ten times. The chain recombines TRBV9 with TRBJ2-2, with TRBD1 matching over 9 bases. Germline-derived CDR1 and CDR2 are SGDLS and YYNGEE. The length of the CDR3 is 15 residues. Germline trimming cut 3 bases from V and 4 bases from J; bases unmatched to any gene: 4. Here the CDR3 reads CASSGDRAGTGELFF. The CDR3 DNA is TGTGCCAGCAGCGGGGACAGGGCGGGCACCGGGGAGCTGTTTTTT.

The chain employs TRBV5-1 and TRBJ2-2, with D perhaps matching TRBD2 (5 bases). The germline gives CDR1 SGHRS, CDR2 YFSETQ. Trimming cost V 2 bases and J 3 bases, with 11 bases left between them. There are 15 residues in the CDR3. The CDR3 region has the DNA TGCGCCAGCAGCTTCAGCGGTTCCGACACCGGGGAGCTGTTTTTT. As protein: CASSFSGSDTGELFF.

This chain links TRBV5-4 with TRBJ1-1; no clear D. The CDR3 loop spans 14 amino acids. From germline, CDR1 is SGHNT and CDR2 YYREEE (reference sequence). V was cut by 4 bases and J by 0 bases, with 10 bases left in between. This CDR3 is CASSTGNMNTEAFF. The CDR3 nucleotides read TGTGCCAGCAGCACGGGAAATATGAACACTGAAGCTTTCTTT.

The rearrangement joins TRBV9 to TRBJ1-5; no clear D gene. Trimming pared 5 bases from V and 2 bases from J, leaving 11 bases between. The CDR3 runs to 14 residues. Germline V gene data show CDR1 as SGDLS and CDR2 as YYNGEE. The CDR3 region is CASSRGAGNQPQHF. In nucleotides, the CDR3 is TGTGCCAGCAGTCGGGGTGCGGGCAATCAGCCCCAGCATTTT.

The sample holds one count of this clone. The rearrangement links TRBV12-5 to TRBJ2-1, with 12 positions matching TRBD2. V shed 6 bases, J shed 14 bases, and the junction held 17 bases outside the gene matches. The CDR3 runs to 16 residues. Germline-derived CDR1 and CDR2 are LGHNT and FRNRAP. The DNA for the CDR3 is TGTGCTAGTGGCCTTGCTGGACTAGCGGGAACAACTCAGAAGTTCTTC. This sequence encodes CASGLAGLAGTTQKFF.

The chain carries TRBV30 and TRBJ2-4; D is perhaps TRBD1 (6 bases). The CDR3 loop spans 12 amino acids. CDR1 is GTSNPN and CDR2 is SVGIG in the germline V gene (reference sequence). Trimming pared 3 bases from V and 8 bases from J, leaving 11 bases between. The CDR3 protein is CAWRTGHHIQYF. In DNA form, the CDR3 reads TGTGCCTGGAGGACGGGACACCACATTCAGTACTTC.

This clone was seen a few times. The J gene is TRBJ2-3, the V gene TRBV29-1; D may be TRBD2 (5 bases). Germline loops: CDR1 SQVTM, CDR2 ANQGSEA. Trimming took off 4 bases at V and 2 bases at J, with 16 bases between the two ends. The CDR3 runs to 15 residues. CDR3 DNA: TGCAGCGTTGTATCTCCAGCGGCCCACACAGATACGCAGTATTTT. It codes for CSVVSPAAHTDTQYF.

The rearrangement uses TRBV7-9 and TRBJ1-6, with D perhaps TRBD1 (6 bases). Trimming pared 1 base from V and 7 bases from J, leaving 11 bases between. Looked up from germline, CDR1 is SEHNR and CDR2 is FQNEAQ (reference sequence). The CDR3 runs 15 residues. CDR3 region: CASSLVGGGNSPLHF. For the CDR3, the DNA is TGTGCCAGCAGCTTAGTAGGGGGAGGAAATTCACCCCTCCACTTT.

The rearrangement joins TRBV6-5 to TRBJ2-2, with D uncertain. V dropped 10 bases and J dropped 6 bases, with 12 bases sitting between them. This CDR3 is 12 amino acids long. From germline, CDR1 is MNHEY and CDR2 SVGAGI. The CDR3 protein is CAIQGPAGELFF. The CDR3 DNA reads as TGTGCCATCCAAGGGCCCGCCGGGGAGCTGTTTTTT.

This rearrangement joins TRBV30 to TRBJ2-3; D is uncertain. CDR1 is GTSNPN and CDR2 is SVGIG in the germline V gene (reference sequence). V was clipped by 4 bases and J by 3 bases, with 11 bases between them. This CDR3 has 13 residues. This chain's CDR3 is CAWKITGTDTQYF. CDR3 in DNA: TGTGCCTGGAAAATTACCGGGACAGATACGCAGTATTTT.

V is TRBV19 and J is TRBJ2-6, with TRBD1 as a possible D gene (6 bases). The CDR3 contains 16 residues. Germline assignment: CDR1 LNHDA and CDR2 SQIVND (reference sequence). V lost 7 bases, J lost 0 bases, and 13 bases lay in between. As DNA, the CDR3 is TGTGCCAGTACCAGGCAGGGGAACTCTGGGGCCAACGTCCTGACTTTC. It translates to CASTRQGNSGANVLTF.

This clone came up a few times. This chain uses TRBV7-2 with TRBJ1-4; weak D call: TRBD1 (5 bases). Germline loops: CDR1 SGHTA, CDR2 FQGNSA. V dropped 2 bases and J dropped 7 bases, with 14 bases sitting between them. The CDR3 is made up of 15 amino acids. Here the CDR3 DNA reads TGTGCCAGCAGCTTATCCCAGGGAGGTAGTGAAAAACTGTTTTTT. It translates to CASSLSQGGSEKLFF.

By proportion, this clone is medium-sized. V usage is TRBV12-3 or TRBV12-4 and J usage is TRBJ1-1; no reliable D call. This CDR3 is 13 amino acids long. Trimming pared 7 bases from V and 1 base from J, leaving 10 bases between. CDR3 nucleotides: TGTGCCAGCATCCAACTGCCGAACACTGAAGCTTTCTTT. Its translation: CASIQLPNTEAFF.

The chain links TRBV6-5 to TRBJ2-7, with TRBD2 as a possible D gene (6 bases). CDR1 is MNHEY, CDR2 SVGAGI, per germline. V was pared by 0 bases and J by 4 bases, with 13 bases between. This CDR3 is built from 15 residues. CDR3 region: CASSYSGKGRYEQYF. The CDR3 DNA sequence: TGTGCCAGCAGTTACTCGGGGAAAGGGAGGTACGAGCAGTACTTC.

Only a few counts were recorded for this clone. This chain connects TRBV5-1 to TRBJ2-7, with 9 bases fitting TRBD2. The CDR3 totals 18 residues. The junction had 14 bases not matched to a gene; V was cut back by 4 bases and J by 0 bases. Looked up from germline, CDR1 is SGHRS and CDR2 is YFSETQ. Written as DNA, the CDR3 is TGCGCCAGCAGCCCGCTAGGCGAGAGCGGGAGGAGCTCCTACGAGCAGTACTTC. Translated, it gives CASSPLGESGRSSYEQYF.

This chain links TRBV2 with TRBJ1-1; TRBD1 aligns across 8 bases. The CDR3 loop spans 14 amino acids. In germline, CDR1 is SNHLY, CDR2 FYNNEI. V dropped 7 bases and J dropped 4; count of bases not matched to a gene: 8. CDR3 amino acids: CASTSGQALTEAFF. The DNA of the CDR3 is TGTGCCAGCACCTCGGGACAGGCCCTCACTGAAGCTTTCTTT.